These 20 T cell receptor beta chains were all obtained from the same sample, sequenced in a study of T cells after yellow fever vaccination. TCRdb processed the 5' RACE reads anew with MiXCR; each CDR3 protein has one entry. The profile shows roughly 310,000 distinct CDR3 sequences, around 3.6% of them singletons. Specimen: PBMCs, collected on the day of the yellow fever booster vaccination. These receptor sequences come from a man younger than 35 who received the YFV17D yellow fever vaccine.

This clonotype was seen repeatedly, ten times or more. This sequence joins TRBV6-5 and TRBJ2-5; unclear D gene. This CDR3 comprises 14 residues. V was clipped by 0 bases and J by 2 bases, with 7 bases between them. Germline V gives CDR1 MNHEY, CDR2 SVGAGI. The CDR3 protein is CASSYSIGQETQYF. The DNA of the CDR3 is TGTGCCAGCAGTTACTCGATCGGACAAGAGACCCAGTACTTC.

This clonotype turned up a few times. J is TRBJ1-2 and V is TRBV25-1; TRBD1 is a possible D gene (5 bases). Germline values: CDR1 MGHDK, CDR2 SYGVNS. This CDR3 comprises 14 residues. V lost 1 base and J 8 bases, leaving 14 bases between the germline ends. CDR3 coding DNA: TGTGCCAGCAGTGAATTTCGGACACCCGGGGGCTACACCTTC. Its protein is CASSEFRTPGGYTF.

This clonotype was observed at least ten times. The gene calls are TRBV6-2 or TRBV6-3 and TRBJ1-2; D is perhaps TRBD1 (6 bases). The CDR3 consists of 14 residues. Germline CDR1 reads MNHEY; CDR2 reads SVGEGT. V lost 6 bases to trimming and J lost 4 bases, with 15 bases between them. For the CDR3, the DNA is TGTGCCAGCAGGCTACAGGGAGTTCCCTATGGCTACACCTTC. Translation gives CASRLQGVPYGYTF.

This clonotype appeared many times. The chain links TRBV4-1 to TRBJ2-2, with D perhaps matching TRBD2 (5 bases). Trimming shortened V by 1 base and J by 7 bases, and 19 bases separated the two germline ends. The CDR3 consists of 17 residues. Germline values: CDR1 MGHRA, CDR2 YSYEKL. CDR3 region: CASSQGQARSGSGELFF. Written as DNA, the CDR3 is TGCGCCAGCAGCCAAGGGCAGGCTCGTTCGGGGAGCGGGGAGCTGTTTTTT.

The chain employs TRBV29-1 and TRBJ2-5; tentatively, D is TRBD1 (6 bases). CDR1 is SQVTM, CDR2 ANQGSEA, per germline. Trimming shortened V by 4 bases and J by 5 bases, and 17 bases separated the two germline ends. The CDR3 runs to 14 residues. CDR3 sequence: CSVVLRGSEETQYF. The CDR3 nucleotides are TGCAGCGTTGTTCTCAGGGGCTCTGAGGAGACCCAGTACTTC.

This clonotype was found many times. The J gene is TRBJ2-5, the V gene TRBV7-3; 10 bases match TRBD2. The CDR3 is 17 amino acids. V trimming: 3 bases; J trimming: 5 bases; junction bases outside the gene matches: 12. Germline lookup yields CDR1 SGHTA and CDR2 FQGTGA. The CDR3: CASSLGAAGGTVETQYF. The CDR3 DNA reads as TGTGCCAGCAGCTTGGGAGCAGCGGGGGGGACGGTTGAGACCCAGTACTTC.

The table lists this clonotype with many counts. V is TRBV20-1 and J is TRBJ1-4; the D is unclear. This CDR3 region has 14 residues. In germline, CDR1 is DFQATT, CDR2 SNEGSKA (reference sequence). Trimming took off 1 base at V and 8 bases at J, with 14 bases between the two ends. CDR3 sequence: CSARGGTHAEKLFF. DNA for the CDR3: TGCAGTGCTAGAGGCGGTACTCATGCAGAAAAACTGTTTTTT.

The chain uses TRBV7-2 and TRBJ2-5; 7 nucleotides match TRBD2. Germline loops: CDR1 SGHTA, CDR2 FQGNSA. With 1 base clipped from V and 5 bases from J, the junction kept 4 bases outside the gene matches. The CDR3 spans 14 residues. This CDR3 is CASSLGTRGETQYF. The CDR3 bases are TGTGCCAGCAGCTTAGGGACTAGAGGGGAGACCCAGTACTTC. Full variable domain (outside the CDR3, taken from reference TRBV7-2 and TRBJ2-5): GAGVSQSPSNKVTEKGKDVELRCDPISGHTALYWYRQSLGQGLEFLIYFQGNSAPDKSGLPSDRFSAERTGGSVSTLTIQRTQQEDSAVYLCASSLGTRGETQYFGPGTRLLVL.

This clonotype has at least ten counts. The chain uses TRBV19 and TRBJ2-4; D remains unclear. V was pared by 5 bases and J by 7 bases, with 9 bases between. This CDR3 is 12 amino acids long. From germline, CDR1 is LNHDA and CDR2 SQIVND (reference sequence). The CDR3 DNA sequence: TGTGCCAGTAGTCCAAGTGCGAACATTCAGTACTTC. Translating it yields CASSPSANIQYF.

This clonotype has a count of ten or more. CDR3 in DNA: TGTGCCAGCAGCTTATTTCAGGCGACCACTGAAGCTTTCTTT. It translates to CASSLFQATTEAFF. J is TRBJ1-1 and V is TRBV7-9; no reliable D call. Trimming left V 2 bases short and J 4 bases short, with 11 bases between. Germline CDR1 is SEHNR and CDR2 is FQNEAQ (reference sequence). The CDR3 length is 14 residues.

This clonotype appeared many times. This chain joins TRBV9 and TRBJ1-6; D is undetermined. Germline-derived CDR1 and CDR2 are SGDLS and YYNGEE. The CDR3 contains 14 residues. V lost 4 bases to trimming and J lost 6 bases, with 11 bases between them. The DNA of the CDR3 is TGTGCCAGCAGCCCCCCCTTGGCTAATTCACCCCTCCACTTT. This translates into CASSPPLANSPLHF.

This clonotype was seen repeatedly, ten times or more. The chain is built from TRBV20-1 and TRBJ2-3; D ambiguous. Deletions cut 5 bases from V and 1 base from J, with 13 bases between. Germline assignment: CDR1 DFQATT and CDR2 SNEGSKA (reference sequence). This CDR3 is 14 amino acids long. DNA of the CDR3: TGCAGTGCTCCGGACCCCACTGGCACAGATACGCAGTATTTT. Translated, it gives CSAPDPTGTDTQYF.

This clonotype was detected a few times. The rearrangement links TRBV15 to TRBJ2-4; TRBD1 matches 8 bases. This CDR3 contains 14 residues. Germline V gene sequence: CDR1 LNHNV, CDR2 YYDKDF (reference sequence). V dropped 1 base and J dropped 11; count of bases not matched to a gene: 7. CDR3 DNA sequence: TGTGCCACCAGCAGAGGACAGGGGCCTGTTGTTCAGTACTTC. Residues: CATSRGQGPVVQYF.

This clonotype was recorded at least ten times. The chain has TRBV4-3 and TRBJ2-2; D might be TRBD1 (7 bases). This CDR3 spans 17 amino acids. Per germline, CDR1 LGHNA and CDR2 YSLEER. V lost 3 bases, J lost 2 bases, and 16 bases lay in between. CDR3 coding DNA: TGCGCCAGCAGCCAGATGGGCGGGACAGCCAACACCGGGGAGCTGTTTTTT. It specifies CASSQMGGTANTGELFF.

This clonotype was recorded a few times. This chain connects TRBV5-1 to TRBJ1-1; no clear D. Per the germline V gene, CDR1 is SGHRS and CDR2 is YFSETQ. The CDR3 consists of 13 residues. V lost 3 bases and J 7 bases, leaving 13 bases between the germline ends. Here the CDR3 reads CASSSTGRGEAFF. As DNA, the CDR3 is TGCGCCAGCAGCTCGACGGGTCGGGGTGAAGCTTTCTTT.

This clonotype was detected ten times or more. The chain carries TRBV7-2 and TRBJ2-7; no clear D gene. The length of the CDR3 is 12 residues. Germline-derived CDR1 and CDR2 are SGHTA and FQGNSA. Trimming stripped 0 bases from V and 3 bases from J, with 3 bases between. The CDR3 region is CASSLANYEQYF. DNA for the CDR3: TGTGCCAGCAGCTTAGCAAACTACGAGCAGTACTTC.

This clonotype was found many times. CDR3 loop: CSARGIGGSEETQYF. In DNA form, the CDR3 reads TGCAGTGCTAGAGGAATAGGGGGCTCGGAAGAGACCCAGTACTTC. The chain joins TRBV20-1 to TRBJ2-5; TRBD1 aligns across 7 bases. The CDR3 is made up of 15 amino acids. Germline V lookup: CDR1 DFQATT, CDR2 SNEGSKA (reference sequence). J gave up 3 bases and V 1 base, and 8 bases lay outside the gene matches.

This clonotype came up many times. The V and J genes are TRBV7-8 and TRBJ2-3, with D perhaps TRBD2 (5 bases). The V end was cut by 0 bases, the J end by 2 bases, with 12 bases between. Germline-derived CDR1 and CDR2 are SGHVS and FQNEAQ. The length of the CDR3 is 16 residues. The CDR3 loop is CASSLAPTRATDTQYF. Written as DNA, the CDR3 is TGTGCCAGCAGCTTAGCGCCCACTAGGGCCACAGATACGCAGTATTTT.

This clonotype was seen a handful of times. V gene TRBV12-3 or TRBV12-4 combines with J gene TRBJ2-2; D is unclear. V was trimmed by 6 bases and J by 4 bases, leaving 9 bases between them. This CDR3 is 13 amino acids long. CDR3: CASRAIPTGELFF. CDR3 sequence (DNA): TGTGCCAGCAGAGCAATCCCCACCGGGGAGCTGTTTTTT.

This clonotype was counted many times. The chain recombines TRBV7-2 with TRBJ2-3, with a possible D match to TRBD2 (6 bases). Germline loops: CDR1 SGHTA, CDR2 FQGNSA. V dropped 0 bases and J dropped 7 bases, with 14 bases sitting between them. There are 15 residues in the CDR3. CDR3 protein: CASSLATRGKNTQYF. The CDR3 DNA sequence: TGTGCCAGCAGCTTAGCCACGCGGGGCAAAAATACGCAGTATTTT.